The 23 T cell receptor beta chains presented below share a single source sample, sequenced in a study of T-cell reconstitution after alpha-beta-depleted transplantation in children. During its preparation, the TCRbeta library received unique molecular identifiers. In TCRdb, the PCR reads were re-called with MiXCR into one record per CDR3 protein. This sample has 90,000 to 100,000 distinct CDR3 sequences, with 20% to 25% found just once. The starting material was PBMCs, obtained before TCRalphabeta/CD19-depleted stem cell transplant. All receptors come from a boy between 2 and 10 years old with acute lymphoblastic leukemia, due to receive a stem cell transplant.

This clonotype was recorded a few times. The chain couples TRBV29-1 to TRBJ2-5, with unresolved D. The germline V gene has CDR1 SQVTM and CDR2 ANQGSEA. The V end was cut by 2 bases, the J end by 5 bases, with 15 bases between. This CDR3 is built from 14 residues. CDR3: CSVEPAPVGETQYF. The CDR3 DNA reads TGCAGCGTTGAACCGGCCCCAGTTGGGGAGACCCAGTACTTC.

This clonotype came up once. The chain uses TRBV28 and TRBJ1-5, with TRBD1 as a possible D gene (5 bases). Looked up from germline, CDR1 is MDHEN and CDR2 is SYDVKM. V was pared by 4 bases and J by 5 bases, with 15 bases between. The CDR3 extends over 15 amino acids. The CDR3 reads CASSSPGRTDQPQHF. The CDR3, as DNA: TGTGCCAGCAGTTCCCCGGGACGGACGGATCAGCCCCAGCATTTT.

The J gene is TRBJ2-1, the V gene TRBV12-3 or TRBV12-4, with 7 bases that match TRBD1. The CDR3 sequence is 16 residues long. Trimming removed 6 bases from V and 4 bases from J; junction bases left unmatched: 12. The CDR3 sequence is CASSPDSGTEYNEQFF. In DNA form, the CDR3 reads TGTGCCAGCAGCCCCGACTCCGGGACAGAGTACAATGAGCAGTTCTTC.

The chain joins TRBV20-1 to TRBJ2-7, with 13 bases lining up with TRBD2. J lost 1 base, V lost 6 bases, and 3 bases had no gene match. Germline V gene sequence: CDR1 DFQATT, CDR2 SNEGSKA (reference sequence). CDR3 length: 14 amino acids. The CDR3 bases are TGCAGTGCCAGGGGACTAGCGGGATCCTACGAGCAGTACTTC. Protein sequence: CSARGLAGSYEQYF.

This chain uses TRBV27 with TRBJ2-7; D may be TRBD1 or TRBD2 (5 bases each). V lost 2 bases and J 2 bases, leaving 13 bases between the germline ends. The CDR3 consists of 15 residues. Germline CDR1 and CDR2: MNHEY and SMNVEV (reference sequence). The CDR3 spells CASSLVMRGPYEQYF. As DNA, the CDR3 is TGTGCCAGCAGTTTAGTGATGAGGGGACCCTACGAGCAGTACTTC.

V usage is TRBV29-1 and J usage is TRBJ2-1, with 15 bases that match TRBD2. CDR3 length equals 16 residues. Germline loops: CDR1 SQVTM, CDR2 ANQGSEA. Trimming took 5 bases from V and 8 from J; bases not matched to a gene: 10. The CDR3 loop reads CSVWTSGRVGRDEQFF. The DNA of the CDR3 is TGCAGCGTTTGGACTAGCGGGAGGGTCGGTAGAGATGAGCAGTTCTTC.

The chain carries TRBV6-5 and TRBJ2-2, with 9 bases aligning to TRBD2. Germline assignment: CDR1 MNHEY and CDR2 SVGAGI. CDR3 length: 15 amino acids. V dropped 2 bases and J dropped 4; count of bases not matched to a gene: 2. CDR3 protein: CASSYGLAFTGELFF. The CDR3 nucleotides are TGTGCCAGCAGTTACGGACTAGCGTTCACCGGGGAGCTGTTTTTT.

This sequence joins TRBV4-3 and TRBJ1-3; D not certain. The CDR3 length is 19 residues. CDR1 is LGHNA, CDR2 YSLEER, per germline. Trimming took off 0 bases at V and 2 bases at J, with 20 bases between the two ends. CDR3 region: CASSQDLLVEWFPGNTIYF. The CDR3 DNA sequence: TGCGCCAGCAGCCAAGATCTCCTCGTCGAATGGTTCCCTGGAAACACCATATATTTT.

The chain employs TRBV4-3 and TRBJ2-3, with TRBD2 identical over 7 bases. This CDR3 spans 16 amino acids. After removal of 10 bases from V and 6 bases from J, the junction contained 19 bases not matched to a gene. The germline CDR1 and CDR2 sequences are LGHNA and YSLEER. CDR3 in amino acids: CATYLQEGGRRDTQYF. The CDR3 coding sequence is TGCGCCACCTATCTGCAGGAGGGCGGGAGAAGGGATACGCAGTATTTT.

The gene calls are TRBV10-3 and TRBJ2-7, with 7 bases that match TRBD2. Germline loops: CDR1 ENHRY, CDR2 SYGVKD. J lost 2 bases, V lost 4 bases, and 11 bases had no gene match. This CDR3 region has 16 residues. The CDR3 sequence is CAISVTSRRSTYEQYF. CDR3 bases: TGTGCCATCAGTGTGACTAGCAGGAGATCTACCTACGAGCAGTACTTC.

This clonotype has only a few counts. V and J are TRBV5-6 and TRBJ1-3; D is possibly TRBD1 (6 bases). Germline CDR1 and CDR2: SGHDT and YYEEEE. The CDR3 length is 14 residues. Trimming pared 1 base from V and 2 bases from J, leaving 7 bases between. CDR3 nucleotide sequence: TGTGCCAGCAGCTTGACAGGGACTGGAAACACCATATATTTT. Protein: CASSLTGTGNTIYF.

V gene TRBV27 combines with J gene TRBJ1-5; D gene uncertain. The CDR3 runs 15 residues. Trimming stripped 3 bases from V and 3 bases from J, with 12 bases between. The germline V gene encodes CDR1 MNHEY and CDR2 SMNVEV (reference sequence). In nucleotides, the CDR3 is TGTGCCAGCAGTTTGTATGGGAGATCCAATCAGCCCCAGCATTTT. It is translated as CASSLYGRSNQPQHF.

This chain joins TRBV10-2 and TRBJ2-7, with D uncertain. Germline V gene lookup returns CDR1 WSHSY and CDR2 SAAADI. Trimming left V 4 bases short and J 2 bases short, with 9 bases between. This CDR3 is built from 13 residues. The CDR3 here is CASSVRTAYEQYF. In nucleotides, the CDR3 is TGCGCCAGCAGTGTCCGGACCGCCTACGAGCAGTACTTC.

This clonotype was counted between two and nine times. The J gene is TRBJ1-5, the V gene TRBV20-1; unclear D gene. Germline CDR1 and CDR2: DFQATT and SNEGSKA (reference sequence). V was pared by 2 bases and J by 2 bases, with 4 bases between. The CDR3 totals 12 residues. DNA for the CDR3: TGCAGTGCTAGACAGGGCAATCAGCCCCAGCATTTT. Protein: CSARQGNQPQHF.

The chain links TRBV24-1 to TRBJ2-3; 8 nucleotides align to TRBD1. V dropped 6 bases and J dropped 1; count of bases not matched to a gene: 2. This CDR3 contains 14 residues. Per germline, CDR1 KGHDR and CDR2 SFDVKD. The chain's CDR3 is CATSPDRGTDTQYF. The CDR3 region has the DNA TGTGCCACCAGTCCGGACAGGGGCACAGATACGCAGTATTTT.

This clonotype was seen more than once but under ten times. V usage is TRBV7-2 and J usage is TRBJ2-1, with a weak D call TRBD1 (5 bases). In germline, CDR1 is SGHTA, CDR2 FQGNSA. This CDR3 is built from 14 residues. V shed 4 bases and J shed 0 bases, with 7 bases lying between them. The CDR3 reads CASSSDSSYNEQFF. CDR3 nucleotides: TGTGCCAGCAGCTCTGACAGCTCCTACAATGAGCAGTTCTTC.

Note on this clonotype: This may be a read error, as it is one base from a much larger clone. This chain connects TRBV6-4 to TRBJ2-2; no reliable D call. CDR3 length: 13 amino acids. The germline V gene encodes CDR1 MRHNA and CDR2 SNTAGT. The CDR3 region is CSSSDSSTGELFF. CDR3 DNA sequence: TGTTCCAGCAGTGACTCGAGCACCGGGGAGCTGTTTTTT.

The rearrangement links TRBV18 to TRBJ2-7; D tentatively fits TRBD1 or TRBD2 (5 bases each). The CDR3 extends over 14 amino acids. Germline V gene data show CDR1 as KGHSH and CDR2 as LQKENI. V dropped 6 bases and J dropped 7 bases, with 19 bases sitting between them. The CDR3 DNA is TGTGCCAGCTCCCCCGGGACGGTAATTATGGAGCAGTACTTC. It encodes CASSPGTVIMEQYF.

The sample holds a few counts of this clonotype. This chain uses TRBV7-3 with TRBJ2-7, with 7 bases identical to TRBD2. V shed 5 bases and J 2 bases; nucleotides not matched to a gene: 9. Germline loops: CDR1 SGHTA, CDR2 FQGTGA. CDR3 length equals 15 residues. The CDR3 DNA reads as TGTGCCAGCAGCCCGTCTAGCGGAGGGACCTACGAGCAGTACTTC. It translates to CASSPSSGGTYEQYF.

The chain uses TRBV20-1 and TRBJ2-7; the match to TRBD1 covers 10 bases. Looked up from germline, CDR1 is DFQATT and CDR2 is SNEGSKA (reference sequence). V lost 0 bases and J lost 7; bases outside the gene matches: 12. CDR3 size: 16 residues. The CDR3 region has the DNA TGCAGTGCTAGAGAACAGACAGGGGGCGAAAGGAGTGAGCAGTACTTC. Translation gives CSAREQTGGERSEQYF.

The chain combines TRBV24-1 with TRBJ2-2; 7 nucleotides align to TRBD1. Germline CDR1 and CDR2: KGHDR and SFDVKD. V was clipped by 5 bases and J by 4 bases; unmatched bases: 3. The CDR3 covers 14 residues. The CDR3 sequence is CATSVQGITGELFF. The CDR3 region has the DNA TGTGCCACCAGTGTACAGGGGATCACCGGGGAGCTGTTTTTT.

The chain recombines TRBV7-2 with TRBJ2-5; tentatively, D is TRBD1 (5 bases). The CDR3 consists of 14 residues. In germline, CDR1 is SGHTA, CDR2 FQGNSA. Trimming pared 5 bases from V and 5 bases from J, leaving 15 bases between. CDR3 DNA sequence: TGTGCCAGCAGCCTGTCAGGGTTAGGGGAGACCCAGTACTTC. It yields the protein CASSLSGLGETQYF.

The rearrangement uses TRBV12-3 or TRBV12-4 and TRBJ2-7; 11 bases are shared with TRBD1. CDR3 length equals 16 residues. V trimming: 3 bases; J trimming: 7 bases; junction bases outside the gene matches: 11. CDR3 residues: CASSLLFGQGAREQYF. The CDR3 coding sequence is TGTGCCAGCAGTTTGTTGTTCGGACAGGGGGCGCGTGAGCAGTACTTC.